The T cell receptor beta chain under discussion was sequenced for a study of neurological immune-mediated disorders (dated by TCRdb to between 2017 and 2020). In terms of the full investigation: Among the approximately 34 multiple sclerosis patients, about 30 had relapsing-remitting MS and 3 had secondary progressive MS. The cohort was made up of 68 subjects, consisting of some 15 HAM/TSP patients, around 35 multiple sclerosis patients and around 20 healthy controls. The roughly 110 TCR-beta libraries covered PBMC samples along with longitudinal samples, technical triplicates, and paired sorted CD4+ and CD8+ T-cell subsets. The study compared peripheral blood TCR-beta repertoires of HTLV-I-associated myelopathy (HAM/TSP) patients, multiple sclerosis patients and healthy controls using UMI-based sequencing. Summary of the overall study and its limitations: In phylogenetic analysis, the repertoires of 18 of 34 MS patients grouped into a cluster of related CDR3 sequences, which suggests a possible signature at the repertoire level. Across subjects, expanded clones never shared an identical CDR3 amino acid sequence, which suggests that the TCR-beta repertoires in every group were private. TCR clonal expansion was greatest in HAM/TSP patients and smallest in MS patients, who ranked below even healthy controls. No association of the MS cluster with clinical or MRI features was observed, and the need for larger cohorts was stated by the authors.

This clonotype turned up a few times. The clone's antigen remains unknown. One base away there is no much larger clone; base qualities are not given. V was cut back by 5 bases and J by 0 bases, leaving a gap of 13 bases between them. Taken from cysteine to phenylalanine, the CDR3 has 15 residues. Only the CDR3 DNA stays, 45 bases, in frame from base 1. The germline V gene sets CDR1 to SGHDN and CDR2 to FVKESK. For unsorted PBMC libraries, 2 million PBMCs were used after storage in RNAlater at -80 degrees C until RNA extraction. The multiple sclerosis patients were enrolled in a US clinical protocol that evaluated disease progression with magnetic resonance imaging. Peripheral blood was subjected to Ficoll-Hypaque density gradient centrifugation to isolate PBMCs, which were then cryopreserved in liquid nitrogen. To synthesize cDNA, template-switch 5'RACE was performed with a primer carrying a 10-nucleotide random unique molecular identifier so that each TCR transcript was tagged. Every sequencing run yielded over 170 million TCR-beta sequences covering 15-18 subjects. The RNeasy kit was used for extraction of total RNA. The KAPA Real-time Library Amplification kit was used to amplify TCR-beta VDJ regions with primers targeting the TCR constant region and the 5'RACE anchor. A first PCR added sample indexes and Illumina adaptors, after which a second PCR increased the library yield. After Ampure bead purification, the TCR product of roughly 650 bp was size-selected on a 2% E-gel SizeSelection system. Before pooling, libraries had their quality checked on a Bioanalyzer, their concentration measured with Qubit, and their quantity determined with the Kapa Library Quantification kit. Libraries were sequenced paired-end 2 x 150 bp on an Illumina HiSeq 2500. To increase sequence diversity, about 25-31% phiX was spiked into each library pool. Regarding the original processing steps: The UMI-based MiGEC pipeline processed quality-filtered reads and removed over 75% of raw TCR sequences during error correction. IMGT germline references were used for aligning VDJ genes, and each clonotype was defined as a unique CDR3 amino acid sequence together with its V-J genes. Clonal expansion, Shannon diversity, and CDR3 relatedness (CalcPairwiseDistances, ClusterSamples) were evaluated with VDJtools, and phylogenetic trees were built with CLCbio workbench. Using coefficient-of-variation modelling across technical triplicates, the study counted a clone as expanded if it had at least 8 unique UMIs. TCRdb trimmed the raw reads at Q25, called clones with MiXCR and kept productive beta chains. Identical CDR3 proteins give one entry, which carries the most common genes and DNA. The V and J calls come from TCRdb's annotation, not from the publication. This sample gives more than 60,000 distinct CDR3 sequences in total; approximately 3.7% of them show up just once. Of the sample, about 2% falls within the top ten clones.

The chain was built from TRBV14 and TRBJ1-1; TRBD1 might be the D gene, on 5 matching bases. The sequence was collected from a woman aged 45-65 years with multiple sclerosis. Sequenced: PBMCs. The bases are TGTGCCAGCAGCACCCAGGGAATAATGAACACTGAAGCTTTCTTT. This sequence encodes CASSTQGIMNTEAFF.